The entry below gives a single T cell receptor (beta chain) sequence along with its context. There is no known antigen for this receptor. This entry comes from a study of monozygotic twins with inflammatory bowel disease (dated by TCRdb to the late 2010s). As for the study more broadly: In total, some 30 monozygotic twin pairs made up the full study: 19 Danish pairs, all IBD-discordant, plus nine German pairs, of which four were IBD-concordant and five were IBD-discordant. Each individual had, on average, about 151 000 unique TCRalpha sequences and 181 000 unique TCRbeta sequences available for analysis. Within discordant pairs, disease-associated traits were sought mainly by comparing IBD patients with their genetically identical healthy co-twins.

Summary of the overall study and its limitations: Differing immunosuppressive treatments among patients may have added background noise and inter-individual variability to the repertoires. Measured by the inverse Simpson index, TCRbeta repertoire diversity was lower in IBD patients than in their healthy co-twins. The results gave no support for a single strong signal or clonotype linked to IBD. Distinction between different T cell subtypes could not be achieved in the analysis. Concordant and discordant twins showed no difference in repertoire similarity, possibly because of limited statistical power. Compared with healthy twins, IBD patients had fewer clonotypes in common with other individuals, a difference most pronounced in patients showing signs of disease activity.

From the cysteine up to the phenylalanine, the CDR3 has a length of 14 residues. Only the protein is available. The germline V gene gives CDR1 as SGHTA and CDR2 as FQGNSA. From each donor, an approximately 2.3 ml peripheral blood sample was drawn into PAXgene tubes and stored at -80 degrees C. Without any T cell sorting, total RNA was extracted from whole blood using the PAXgene blood miRNA kit on an automated QIAcube. Peripheral blood from monozygotic twin pairs, either concordant or discordant for inflammatory bowel disease, underwent deep TCRalpha and TCRbeta repertoire profiling that used unique molecular barcoding. For every twin pair, smoking habits were documented, and each individual was categorised as a current, former or never smoker. Libraries came from 5' RACE. Each TCR library was prepared from around 3,400 ng of total RNA. For each sample, cDNA was synthesized in eight separate reactions using SMARTScribe reverse transcriptase. During cDNA synthesis, unique molecular identifiers containing a 6-nucleotide sample barcode were introduced by template switching. Two nested PCRs of roughly 15 and 9 cycles amplified the TCRalpha and TCRbeta cDNA, and bead purification followed each PCR. Before amplification, the cDNA was treated with uracil DNA-glycosylase and purified using the QIAquick PCR purification kit. The second PCR added Illumina TruSeq-compatible adapters along with sample-specific barcodes. TapeStation and Qubit were used to check library quality and concentration, and around 5.3 ng of each library was pooled. Pooled libraries were sequenced on an Illumina HiSeq2500 single-index Rapid Run with 2 x 100 bp reads and custom sequencing primers. The original methods were these. PCR and sequencing errors were corrected by UMI-based consensus assembly using MiGEC version 1.2.6. MiXCR version 2.1.1 was used to carry out V(D)J alignment, clonotype assembly and CDR3 extraction. To normalise gene usage, clonotype sharing and MAIT/NKT TCR abundance, the analysis used the top 1000, 10 000 and 20 000 clonotypes per sample. Diversity was computed as the inverse Simpson index with the vegan R package after downsampling to 27 000 UMIs. Paired Mann-Whitney U tests were applied to discordant twin pairs, and Benjamini-Hochberg correction was used for multiple testing. The reads went through TCRdb reprocessing, and each CDR3 protein sequence gets one entry with no DNA. The V and J calls follow TCRdb's processing rather than the paper's. This sample's table carries some 300,000 distinct CDR3 sequences. Approximately 5.9% of the sample is held by the ten biggest clonotypes.

Sequencing was performed on blood. The chain is assembled from TRBV7-2 and TRBJ1-1; TCRdb's D gene call, TRBD1, goes unchecked for lack of DNA. This receptor was identified in a human donor with ulcerative colitis or Crohn's disease, or a healthy co-twin of an affected twin (not recorded which). The CDR3 sequence is CASSPQRGGTEAFF.